The present T cell receptor (beta chain) was sequenced within a study of identical twins. The study, taken as a whole, reports: For cord blood, abundant beta clonotypes had fewer insertions, unlike memory repertoires, which showed none.

Via MiXCR, TCRdb re-called the 5' RACE reads, giving one row per CDR3 protein. In the table there are about 690,000 distinct CDR3 sequences, around 5.7% of which are singletons. The germline V gene has CDR1 KGHDR and CDR2 SFDVKD. The length of the CDR3 is 13 residues. V gave up 5 bases and J gave up 2 bases, with 8 bases separating them. In this sample, this clonotype turned up many times. Antigen specificity is unknown. Healthy Caucasian donors formed the entire cohort. Material for sequencing was naive T cells sorted from blood. The chain joins TRBV24-1 to TRBJ2-5; D gene ambiguous. The sequence was obtained from a man between 18 and 35 years old in good health. CDR3 region: CATSGPAQETQYF. The CDR3 region has the DNA TGTGCCACCAGTGGCCCAGCGCAAGAGACCCAGTACTTC.